This T cell receptor beta chain was found in a study of cytomegalovirus exposure and HLA in healthy donors. Findings and caveats of the study: According to the study, approximately 150 TCR beta chains were cytomegalovirus-associated. In a later analysis, a genetic analysis reported fewer productive-TCR N-insertions in an Asian-associated ancestry cluster than the cohort average. A later analysis found TCR association rates differed by HLA locus, highest for DRB1 and lowest for HLA-C.

Researchers ran the PCR with 60 Vbeta and 13 Jbeta primers. Generated by immunoSEQ multiplex PCR, the TCRdb table keeps only in-frame clones and is missing some. Here the sample spans about 160,000 clones, 71% being singletons. Remarks on this clone: The antigen remains undetermined.

There are 13 residues in the CDR3. V was cut by 8 bases and J by 2 bases, with 13 bases left in between. In germline, CDR1 is MGHDK, CDR2 SYGVNS. The gene calls are TRBV25-1 and TRBJ2-7, with TRBD2 as a possible D gene (5 bases). Specimen: PBMCs. The receptor was derived from a woman aged 25 to 39 in good health and CMV-seronegative. The CDR3 DNA sequence: TGTGCCAGCCGGAGGACGGGAACCTACGAGCAGTACTTC. As protein: CASRRTGTYEQYF.